A selection of T cell receptor beta chains follows, all from one sample in a study of blood T cell repertoires in COVID-19. The method was immunoSEQ multiplex PCR; TCRdb's version includes in-frame clones alone and lacks a portion of them. The sample lists approximately 350,000 clones; roughly 90% were seen once. The specimen sequenced was PBMCs or T cells enriched from blood (not recorded which). The receptor set was obtained from a woman in her 30s who had recovered from COVID-19. CDR3s include the opening cysteine and the closing phenylalanine or tryptophan. Each record gives: V gene, D gene, J gene, clone size, CDR3 DNA, CDR3 protein. D genes are given only for firm matches. Clone size is stated in some rows and not others, as once, few, many or a class when expanded.

TRBV2,TRBD1,TRBJ1-1,.,TGTGCCAGCAGGGGACAGGCGCTATACACTGAAGCTTTCTTT,CASRGQALYTEAFF
TRBV19,TRBD2,TRBJ2-1,.,TGTGCCAGTAGTACTAGCGGGGGGGCCGGGAATGAGCAGTTCTTC,CASSTSGGAGNEQFF
TRBV2,TRBD2,TRBJ2-1,once,TGTGCCAGCAGATACAGACTAGCGGGGACAGACAATGAGCAGTTCTTC,CASRYRLAGTDNEQFF
TRBV28,TRBD2,TRBJ2-7,.,TGTGCCAGCAGATTAGCGGGAGGTCTAATCTACGAGCAGTACTTC,CASRLAGGLIYEQYF
TRBV19,TRBD1,TRBJ1-5,.,TGTGCCAGCTCCCCCTCAGGCTACAGGGGATTTAATCAGCCCCAGCATTTT,CASSPSGYRGFNQPQHF
TRBV7-9,TRBD1,TRBJ1-1,.,TGTGCCAGCAGCTTAGCGCAGGGGGCAGTCGCTGAAGCTTTCTTT,CASSLAQGAVAEAFF
TRBV14,TRBD1,TRBJ1-6,.,TGTGCCAGCAGCCACTTCTTGGAGGACAGGGCGAGCTCCTATAATTCACCCCTCCACTTT,CASSHFLEDRASSYNSPLHF
TRBV2,.,TRBJ2-3,.,TGTGCCAGCAGTGATTCTTTAGGGGGGGGAGATACGCAGTATTTT,CASSDSLGGGDTQYF
TRBV18,.,TRBJ2-1,.,TGTGCCAGCTCACCTTCAACTGCCTACAATGAGCAGTTCTTC,CASSPSTAYNEQFF
TRBV5-1,.,TRBJ2-1,once,TGCGCCAGCAGCTTGATGAGGGAGGGGGATGAGCAGTTCTTC,CASSLMREGDEQFF
TRBV3-1/TRBV3-2,TRBD1,TRBJ2-1,.,TGTGCCAGCAGCCCAACAGGGGGCTCCTACAATGAGCAGTTCTTC,CASSPTGGSYNEQFF
TRBV19,TRBD2,TRBJ2-3,.,TGTGCCAGTAGTCCACAAGGGACTAGCGGGGCGGATACGCAGTATTTT,CASSPQGTSGADTQYF
TRBV27,TRBD1,TRBJ1-2,.,TGTGCCAGCAGTGACAGGGGGCTTCATGACTATGGCTACACCTTC,CASSDRGLHDYGYTF
TRBV27,.,TRBJ2-2,.,TGTGCCAGCAGTTTAATAGGCCCTAGGGAGCACACCGGGGAGCTGTTTTTT,CASSLIGPREHTGELFF
TRBV4-1,.,TRBJ1-2,.,TGCGCCAGCAGCCAGTTGGGCCGATTATACTATGGCTACACCTTC,CASSQLGRLYYGYTF
TRBV19,.,TRBJ1-6,.,TGTGCCAGTAGTAATAACAGGGATTCACCCCTCCACTTT,CASSNNRDSPLHF